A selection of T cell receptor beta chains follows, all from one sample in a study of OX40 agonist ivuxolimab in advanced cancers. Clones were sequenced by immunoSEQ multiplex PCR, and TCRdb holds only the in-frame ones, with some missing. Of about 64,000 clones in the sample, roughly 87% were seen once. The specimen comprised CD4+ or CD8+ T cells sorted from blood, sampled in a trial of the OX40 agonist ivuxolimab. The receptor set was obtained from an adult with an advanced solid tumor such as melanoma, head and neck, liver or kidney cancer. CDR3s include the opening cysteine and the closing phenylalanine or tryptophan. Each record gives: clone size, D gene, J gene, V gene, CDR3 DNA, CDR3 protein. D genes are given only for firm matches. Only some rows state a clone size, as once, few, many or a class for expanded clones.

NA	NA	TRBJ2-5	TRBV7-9	TGTGCCAGCAGCTTATCCAGCCAAGAGACCCAGTACTTC	CASSLSSQETQYF
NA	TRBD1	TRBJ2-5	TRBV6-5	TGTGCCGCTAGACCCGGGACAGGGGGTAAAGAGACCCAGTACTTC	CAARPGTGGKETQYF
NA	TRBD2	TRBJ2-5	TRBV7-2	TGTGCCAGCAGCGGAGGGACTAGCGGGGTGACCCAGTACTTC	CASSGGTSGVTQYF
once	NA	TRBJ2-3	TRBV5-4	TGTGCCAGCAGCTTTCGGACTGGCACAGATACGCAGTATTTT	CASSFRTGTDTQYF
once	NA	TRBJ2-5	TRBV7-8	TGTGCCAGCAGCTTCGCGGGCGGGGAGACCCAGTACTTC	CASSFAGGETQYF
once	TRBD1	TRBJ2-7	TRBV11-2	TGTGCCAGCAGCTTGACAGGGGGCAGCTACGAGCAGTACTTC	CASSLTGGSYEQYF
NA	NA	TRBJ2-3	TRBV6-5	TGTGCCAGCAGTTACTCGGGTGGCCGTGCAGATACGCAGTATTTT	CASSYSGGRADTQYF
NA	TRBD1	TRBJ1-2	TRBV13	TGTGCCAGCAGCTCCCAGACGACAGGGGGCTTAAGTGGCTACACCTTC	CASSSQTTGGLSGYTF
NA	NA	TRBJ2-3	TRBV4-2	TGTGCCAGCAGCCCGAGCGGGTTAGATACGCAGTATTTT	CASSPSGLDTQYF
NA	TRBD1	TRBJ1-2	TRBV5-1	TGCGCCAGCAGCCCCCCCGGGACAGGGGGCGGATATGGCTACACCTTC	CASSPPGTGGGYGYTF
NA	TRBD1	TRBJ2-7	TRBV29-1	TGCAGCGTCAGGGGGACAGGGGGGACCTACGAGCAGTACTTC	CSVRGTGGTYEQYF
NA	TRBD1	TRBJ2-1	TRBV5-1	TGCGCCAGCAGCTTGTACGGACAGGGTGAAAATGAGCAGTTCTTC	CASSLYGQGENEQFF
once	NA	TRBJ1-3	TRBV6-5	TGTGCCAGCAGCCAAGGACGGAGCTCTGGAAACACCATATATTTT	CASSQGRSSGNTIYF
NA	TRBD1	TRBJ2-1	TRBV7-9	TGTGCCAGCAGCTTAGAGGGGGCGGTCGATGAGCAGTTCTTC	CASSLEGAVDEQFF
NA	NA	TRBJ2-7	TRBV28	TGTGCCAGCAGTTTACGGGAGCGGGCTTACGAGCAGTACTTC	CASSLRERAYEQYF
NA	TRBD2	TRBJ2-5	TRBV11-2	TGTGCCAGCAGTCTCCGGGACTATCGGGAGACCCAGTACTTC	CASSLRDYRETQYF
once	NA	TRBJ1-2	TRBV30	TGTGCCTGGTCGGACACCGATTGGGGTGGCTACACCTTC	CAWSDTDWGGYTF
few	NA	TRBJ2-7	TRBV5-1	TGCGCCAGCAGTGGGTCGGGGGCTGCCTACGAGCAGTACTTC	CASSGSGAAYEQYF
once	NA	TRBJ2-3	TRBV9	TGTGCCAGCACCCCGTCCACAGATACGCAGTATTTT	CASTPSTDTQYF
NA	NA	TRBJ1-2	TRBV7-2	TGTGCCAGCAGCTTAGGTGTAGGGAAAAACTATGGCTACACCTTC	CASSLGVGKNYGYTF
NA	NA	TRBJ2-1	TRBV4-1	TGCGCCAGCAGCCAAGGTTTACAGGGCTACAATGAGCAGTTCTTC	CASSQGLQGYNEQFF
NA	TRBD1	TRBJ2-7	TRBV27	TGTGCCAGCAGTTCGACTTTCGGTCTTCCGGACAGGACCTACGAGCAGTACTTC	CASSSTFGLPDRTYEQYF
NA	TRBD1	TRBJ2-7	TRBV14	TGTGCCAGCAGCCACTACCGGGACAGGTACGAGCAGTACTTC	CASSHYRDRYEQYF
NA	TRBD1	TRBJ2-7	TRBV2	TGTGCCAGCTTTAAACAGGGGGCAGGTGAGCAGTACTTC	CASFKQGAGEQYF
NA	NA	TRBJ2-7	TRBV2	TGTGCCAGCAGTGAACAGTACGAGCAGTACTTC	CASSEQYEQYF
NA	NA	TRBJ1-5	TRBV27	TGTGCCAGCAGTTTAGCAGGTGGGCAGCCCCAGCATTTT	CASSLAGGQPQHF
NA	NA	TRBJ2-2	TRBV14	TGTGCCAGCAGCCAAGTAGCCGGGGAGCTGTTTTTT	CASSQVAGELFF
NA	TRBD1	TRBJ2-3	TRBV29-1	TGCAGCGTTACAACAGGGGTTGCGGATACGCAGTATTTT	CSVTTGVADTQYF
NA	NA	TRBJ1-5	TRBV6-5	TGTGCCAGCCGTTCTCAACCTGCAGGTCAGCCCCAGCATTTT	CASRSQPAGQPQHF
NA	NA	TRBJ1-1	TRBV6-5	TGTGCCAGCAGCCCCGTGGGGGGTACGACTGAAGCTTTCTTT	CASSPVGGTTEAFF
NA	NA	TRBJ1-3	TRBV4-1	TGCGCCAGCTCGCTAGTACAGGGAACTGGAAACACCATATATTTT	CASSLVQGTGNTIYF
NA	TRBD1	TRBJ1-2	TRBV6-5	TGTGCCAGCAGTTTCGGACAGGGGGTCGATAGCTACACCTTC	CASSFGQGVDSYTF
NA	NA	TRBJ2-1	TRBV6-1	TGTGCCAGCAGTGTACTAGCTCCTAACAATGAGCAGTTCTTC	CASSVLAPNNEQFF
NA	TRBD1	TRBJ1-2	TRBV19	TGTGCCAGTAGTATAGGGGACAGCGGGATCTATGGCTACACCTTC	CASSIGDSGIYGYTF
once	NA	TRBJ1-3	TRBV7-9	TGTGCCAGCAGCTTAGGACAGGGAAACACCATATATTTT	CASSLGQGNTIYF
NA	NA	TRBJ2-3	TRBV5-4	TGTGCCAGCAGCCCCTCCCGCCGGGCCACAGATACGCAGTATTTT	CASSPSRRATDTQYF